The present T cell receptor (beta chain) was sequenced within a study of blood T cell repertoires in COVID-19. Across the whole study: Samples taken during acute and convalescent COVID-19 were collected in the United States, Italy and Spain.

The CDR3 has 16 residues. Germline CDR1 reads DFQATT; CDR2 reads SNEGSKA (reference sequence). After removal of 3 bases from V and 7 bases from J, the junction contained 15 bases not matched to a gene. Study processing details: By means of reference gene primer amplification, nucleated cell counts were estimated. Some clones are missing from TCRdb's copy, which holds only in-frame ones; the method was immunoSEQ multiplex PCR. D and trimming were read from the DNA, whereas the V and J calls and clone size are those reported in that table. This sample carries about 170,000 clones, about 83% of them seen once, and the ten largest clones take approximately 2.6%.

The source material was peripheral blood. This clonotype originated in a woman at least 80 years old with COVID-19, enrolled during active disease. The chain has TRBV20-1 and TRBJ1-5, with 7 positions matching TRBD1. CDR3 nucleotides: TGCAGTGCTAGTATGGGACAGCTGGATACCCCCCAGCCCCAGCATTTT. Translating gives CSASMGQLDTPQPQHF.